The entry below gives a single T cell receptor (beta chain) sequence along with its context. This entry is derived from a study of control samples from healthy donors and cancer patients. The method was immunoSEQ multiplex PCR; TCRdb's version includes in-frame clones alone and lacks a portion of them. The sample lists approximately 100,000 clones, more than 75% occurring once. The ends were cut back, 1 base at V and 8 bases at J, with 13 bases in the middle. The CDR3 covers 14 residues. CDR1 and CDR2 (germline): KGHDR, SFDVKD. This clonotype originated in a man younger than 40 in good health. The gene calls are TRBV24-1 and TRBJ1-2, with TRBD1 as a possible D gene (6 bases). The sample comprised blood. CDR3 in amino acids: CATSDFTGSRGYTF. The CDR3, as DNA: TGTGCCACCAGTGATTTTACAGGGTCAAGAGGCTACACCTTC.